The TCR beta chain described here comes from a study of T cells in Graves' hyperthyroidism and ophthalmopathy. The CDR3 regions of TCR beta were amplified from RNA transcripts. First-round RT-PCR with HTBI primers amplified the TCR CDR3 region. TCRdb analysed the multiplex PCR reads with MiXCR anew, one entry per CDR3 protein. The sample holds over 450,000 distinct CDR3 sequences, about 15% seen once. Study-wide findings and caveats: In blood, most of the thyroid clonotypes expanded above 0.001 were also present. Using 13 V-J features, a model discriminated ophthalmopathy from stable hyperthyroidism.

There are many counts of this clonotype. Its target is not known. Germline V gene data show CDR1 as GTSNPN and CDR2 as SVGIG (reference sequence). CDR3 size: 17 residues. The ends were cut back, 5 bases at V and 0 bases at J, with 22 bases in the middle. This TCR was sampled from a young woman with Graves' hyperthyroidism. The V and J genes are TRBV30 and TRBJ1-2; D is unresolved. The sample comprised blood. CDR3: CAWSTMIKLQANYGYTF. CDR3 coding DNA: TGTGCCTGGTCTACGATGATAAAACTACAAGCTAACTATGGCTACACCTTC.